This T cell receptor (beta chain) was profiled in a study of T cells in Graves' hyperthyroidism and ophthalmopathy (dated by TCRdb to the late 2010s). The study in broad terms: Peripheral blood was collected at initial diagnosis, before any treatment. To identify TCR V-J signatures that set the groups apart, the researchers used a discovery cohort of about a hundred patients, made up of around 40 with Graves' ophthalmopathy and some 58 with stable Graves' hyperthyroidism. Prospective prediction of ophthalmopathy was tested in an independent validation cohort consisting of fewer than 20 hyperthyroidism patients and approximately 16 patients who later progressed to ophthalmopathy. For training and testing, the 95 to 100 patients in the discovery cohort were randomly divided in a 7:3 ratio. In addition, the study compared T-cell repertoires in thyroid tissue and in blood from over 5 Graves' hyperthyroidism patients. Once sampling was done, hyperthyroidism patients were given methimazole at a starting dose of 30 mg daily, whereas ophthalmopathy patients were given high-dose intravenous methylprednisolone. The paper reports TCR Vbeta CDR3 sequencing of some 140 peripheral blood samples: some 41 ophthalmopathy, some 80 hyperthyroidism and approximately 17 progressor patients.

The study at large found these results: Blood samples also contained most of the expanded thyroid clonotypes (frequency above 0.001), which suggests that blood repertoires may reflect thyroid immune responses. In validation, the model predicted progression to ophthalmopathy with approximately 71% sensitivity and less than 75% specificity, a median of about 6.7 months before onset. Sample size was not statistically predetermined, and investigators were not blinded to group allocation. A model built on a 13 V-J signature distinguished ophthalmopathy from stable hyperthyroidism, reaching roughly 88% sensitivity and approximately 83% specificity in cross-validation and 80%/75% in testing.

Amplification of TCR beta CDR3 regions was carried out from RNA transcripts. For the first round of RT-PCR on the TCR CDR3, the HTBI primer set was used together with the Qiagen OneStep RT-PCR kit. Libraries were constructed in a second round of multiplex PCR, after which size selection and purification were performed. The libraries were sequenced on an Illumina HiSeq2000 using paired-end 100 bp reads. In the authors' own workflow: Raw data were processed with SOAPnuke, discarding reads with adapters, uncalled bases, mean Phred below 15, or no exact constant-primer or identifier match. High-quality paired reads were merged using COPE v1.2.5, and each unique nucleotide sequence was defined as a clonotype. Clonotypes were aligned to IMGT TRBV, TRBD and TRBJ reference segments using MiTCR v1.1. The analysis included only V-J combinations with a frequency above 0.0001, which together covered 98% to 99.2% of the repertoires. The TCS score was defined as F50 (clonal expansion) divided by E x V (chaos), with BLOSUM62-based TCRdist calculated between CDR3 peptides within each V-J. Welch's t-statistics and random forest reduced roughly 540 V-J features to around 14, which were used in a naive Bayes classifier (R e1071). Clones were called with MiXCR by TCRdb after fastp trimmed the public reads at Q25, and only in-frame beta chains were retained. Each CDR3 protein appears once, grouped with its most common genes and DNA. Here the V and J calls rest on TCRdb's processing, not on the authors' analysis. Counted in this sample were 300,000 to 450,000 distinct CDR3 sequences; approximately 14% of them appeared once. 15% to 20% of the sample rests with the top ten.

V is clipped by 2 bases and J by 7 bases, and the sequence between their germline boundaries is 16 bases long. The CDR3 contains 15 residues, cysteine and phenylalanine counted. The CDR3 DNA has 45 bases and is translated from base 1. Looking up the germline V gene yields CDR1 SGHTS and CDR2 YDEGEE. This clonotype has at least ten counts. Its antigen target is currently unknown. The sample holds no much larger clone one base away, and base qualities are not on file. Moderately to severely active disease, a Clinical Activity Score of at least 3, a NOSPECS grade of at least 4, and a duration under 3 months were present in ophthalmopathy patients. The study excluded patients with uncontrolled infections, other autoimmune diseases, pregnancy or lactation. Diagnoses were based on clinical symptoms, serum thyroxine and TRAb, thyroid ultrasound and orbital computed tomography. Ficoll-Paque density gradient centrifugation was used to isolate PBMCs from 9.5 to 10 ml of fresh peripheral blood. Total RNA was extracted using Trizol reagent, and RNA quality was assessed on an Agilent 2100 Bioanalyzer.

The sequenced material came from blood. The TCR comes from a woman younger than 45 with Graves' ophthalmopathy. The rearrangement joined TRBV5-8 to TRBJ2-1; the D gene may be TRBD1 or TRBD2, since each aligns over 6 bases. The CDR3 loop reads CASSFAGGPQNEQFF. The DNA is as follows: TGTGCCAGCAGCTTCGCTGGGGGGCCTCAGAATGAGCAGTTCTTC.